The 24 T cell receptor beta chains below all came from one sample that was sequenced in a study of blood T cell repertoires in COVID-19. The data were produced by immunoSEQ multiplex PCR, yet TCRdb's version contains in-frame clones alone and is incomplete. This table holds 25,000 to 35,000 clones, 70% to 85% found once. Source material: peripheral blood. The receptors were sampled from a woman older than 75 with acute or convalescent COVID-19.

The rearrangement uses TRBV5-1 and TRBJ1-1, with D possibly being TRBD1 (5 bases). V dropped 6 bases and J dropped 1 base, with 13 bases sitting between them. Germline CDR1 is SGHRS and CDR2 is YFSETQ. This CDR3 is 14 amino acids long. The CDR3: CASTRGTGNTEAFF. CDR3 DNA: TGCGCCAGCACCCGAGGTACAGGGAACACTGAAGCTTTCTTT.

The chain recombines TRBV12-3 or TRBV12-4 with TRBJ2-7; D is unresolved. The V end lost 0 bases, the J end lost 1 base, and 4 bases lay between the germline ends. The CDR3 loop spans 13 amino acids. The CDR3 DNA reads TGTGCCAGCAGTTTAGCAGCTTCCTACGAGCAGTACTTC. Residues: CASSLAASYEQYF.

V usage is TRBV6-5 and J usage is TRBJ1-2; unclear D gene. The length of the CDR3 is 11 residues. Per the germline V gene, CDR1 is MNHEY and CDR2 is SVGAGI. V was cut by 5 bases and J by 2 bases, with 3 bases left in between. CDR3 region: CASSPNYGYTF. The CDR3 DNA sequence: TGTGCCAGCAGTCCAAACTATGGCTACACCTTC.

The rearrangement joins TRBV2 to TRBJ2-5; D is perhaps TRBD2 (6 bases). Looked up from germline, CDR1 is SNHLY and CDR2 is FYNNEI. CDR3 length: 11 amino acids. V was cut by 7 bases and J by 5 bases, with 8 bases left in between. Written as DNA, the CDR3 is TGTGCCAGCAAGGCGGGGGAGACCCAGTACTTC. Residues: CASKAGETQYF.

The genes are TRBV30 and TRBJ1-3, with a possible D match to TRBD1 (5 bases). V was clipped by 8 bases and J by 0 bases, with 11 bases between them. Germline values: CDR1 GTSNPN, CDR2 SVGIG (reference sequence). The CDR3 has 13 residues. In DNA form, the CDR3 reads TGTGCCACCCCCGGGGGCTCTGGAAACACCATATATTTT. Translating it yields CATPGGSGNTIYF. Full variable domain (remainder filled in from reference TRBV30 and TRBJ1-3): SQTIHQWPATLVQPVGSPLSLECTVEGTSNPNLYWYRQAAGRGLQLLFYSVGIGQISSEVPQNLSASRPQDRQFILSSKKLLLSDSGFYLCATPGGSGNTIYFGEGSWLTVV.

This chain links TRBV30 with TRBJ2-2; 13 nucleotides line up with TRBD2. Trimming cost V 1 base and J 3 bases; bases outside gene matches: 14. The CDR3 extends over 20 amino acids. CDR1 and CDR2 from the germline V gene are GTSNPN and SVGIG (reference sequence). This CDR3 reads CAWSAFLLAGGGEHTGELFF. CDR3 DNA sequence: TGTGCCTGGAGTGCTTTCTTACTAGCGGGAGGGGGCGAACACACCGGGGAGCTGTTTTTT.

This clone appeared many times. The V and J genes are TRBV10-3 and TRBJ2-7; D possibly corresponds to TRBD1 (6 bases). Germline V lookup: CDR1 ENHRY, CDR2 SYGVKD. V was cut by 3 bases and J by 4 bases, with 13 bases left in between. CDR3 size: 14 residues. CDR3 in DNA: TGTGCCATCAGTGAAGTAGGCAGGGGATACGAGCAGTACTTC. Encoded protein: CAISEVGRGYEQYF.

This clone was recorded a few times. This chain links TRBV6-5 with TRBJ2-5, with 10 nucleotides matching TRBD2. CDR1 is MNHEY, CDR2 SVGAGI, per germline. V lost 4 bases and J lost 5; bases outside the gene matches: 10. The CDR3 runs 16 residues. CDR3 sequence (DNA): TGTGCCAGCAGTTCCAAATTGCTAGCGGGGGTGGAGACCCAGTACTTC. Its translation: CASSSKLLAGVETQYF.

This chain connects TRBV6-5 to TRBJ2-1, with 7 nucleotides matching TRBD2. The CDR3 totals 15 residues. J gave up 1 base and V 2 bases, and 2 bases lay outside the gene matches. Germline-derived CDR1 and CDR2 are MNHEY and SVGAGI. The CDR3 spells CASSYGGDSYNEQFF. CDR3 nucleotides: TGTGCCAGCAGTTACGGGGGGGATTCCTACAATGAGCAGTTCTTC.

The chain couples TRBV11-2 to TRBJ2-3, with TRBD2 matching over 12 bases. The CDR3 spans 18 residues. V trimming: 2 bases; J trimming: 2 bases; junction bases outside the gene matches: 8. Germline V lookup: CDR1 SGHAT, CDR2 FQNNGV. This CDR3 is CASSLMLTSGRDTDTQYF. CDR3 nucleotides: TGTGCCAGCAGCTTAATGCTGACTAGCGGGAGAGACACAGATACGCAGTATTTT.

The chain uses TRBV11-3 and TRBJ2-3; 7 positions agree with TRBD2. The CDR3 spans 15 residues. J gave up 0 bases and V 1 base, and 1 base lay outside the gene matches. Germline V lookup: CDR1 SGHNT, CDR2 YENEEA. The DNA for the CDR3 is TGTGCCAGCAGCTTAGGGGGAGGGAGCACAGATACGCAGTATTTT. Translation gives CASSLGGGSTDTQYF.

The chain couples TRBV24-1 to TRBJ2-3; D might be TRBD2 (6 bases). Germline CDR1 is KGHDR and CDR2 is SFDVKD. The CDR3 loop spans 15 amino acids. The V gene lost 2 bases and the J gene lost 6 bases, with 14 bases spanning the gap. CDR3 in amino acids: CATSDSTRRKDTQYF. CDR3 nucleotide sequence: TGTGCCACCAGTGATTCGACTAGGAGGAAGGATACGCAGTATTTT.

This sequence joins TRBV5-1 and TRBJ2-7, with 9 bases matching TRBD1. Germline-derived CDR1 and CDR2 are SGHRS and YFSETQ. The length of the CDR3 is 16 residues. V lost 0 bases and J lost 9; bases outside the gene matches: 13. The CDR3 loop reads CASSLAQSRDRVVQYF. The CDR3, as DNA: TGCGCCAGCAGCTTGGCCCAGTCCAGGGACAGGGTGGTGCAGTACTTC.

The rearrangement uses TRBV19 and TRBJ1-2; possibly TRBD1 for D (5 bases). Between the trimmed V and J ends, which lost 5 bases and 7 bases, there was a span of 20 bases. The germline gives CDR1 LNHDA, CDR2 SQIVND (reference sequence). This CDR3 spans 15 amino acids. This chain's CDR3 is CASSPSAGGVTGYTF. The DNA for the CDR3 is TGTGCCAGTAGTCCCTCGGCAGGAGGGGTCACTGGCTACACCTTC.

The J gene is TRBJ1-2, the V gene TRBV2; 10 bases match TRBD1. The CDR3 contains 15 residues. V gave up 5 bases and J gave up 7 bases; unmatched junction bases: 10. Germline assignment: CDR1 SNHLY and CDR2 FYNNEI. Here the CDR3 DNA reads TGTGCCAGCAGTCCAGGACAGGGGGGGCGGAGTGGCTACACCTTC. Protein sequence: CASSPGQGGRSGYTF.

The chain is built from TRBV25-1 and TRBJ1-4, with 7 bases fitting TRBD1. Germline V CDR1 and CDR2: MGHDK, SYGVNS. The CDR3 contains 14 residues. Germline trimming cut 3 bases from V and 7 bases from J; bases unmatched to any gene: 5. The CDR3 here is CASSDTGDGEKLFF. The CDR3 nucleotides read TGTGCCAGCAGTGACACAGGGGATGGTGAAAAACTGTTTTTT. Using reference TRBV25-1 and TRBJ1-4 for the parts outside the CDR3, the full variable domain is EADIYQTPRYLVIGTGKKITLECSQTMGHDKMYWYQQDPGMELHLIHYSYGVNSTEKGDLSSESTVSRIRTEHFPLTLESARPSHTSQYLCASSDTGDGEKLFFGSGTQLSVL.

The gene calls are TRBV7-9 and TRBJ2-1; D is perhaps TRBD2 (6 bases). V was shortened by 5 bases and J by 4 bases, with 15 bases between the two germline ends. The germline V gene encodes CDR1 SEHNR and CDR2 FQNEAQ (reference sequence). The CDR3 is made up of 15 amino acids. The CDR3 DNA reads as TGTGCCAGCAGCCCCTACGGGAGCGCTTACAATGAGCAGTTCTTC. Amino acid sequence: CASSPYGSAYNEQFF.

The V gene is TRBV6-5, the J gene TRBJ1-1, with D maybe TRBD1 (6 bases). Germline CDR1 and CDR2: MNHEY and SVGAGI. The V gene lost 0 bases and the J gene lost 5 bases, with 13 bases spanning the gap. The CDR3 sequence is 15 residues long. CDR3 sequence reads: CASSYSRGPKTEAFF. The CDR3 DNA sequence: TGTGCCAGCAGTTACTCCAGGGGCCCTAAGACTGAAGCTTTCTTT.

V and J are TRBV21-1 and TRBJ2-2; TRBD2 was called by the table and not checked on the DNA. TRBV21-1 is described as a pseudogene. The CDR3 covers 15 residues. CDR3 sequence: CASSSHNGVTGELFF. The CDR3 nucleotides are TGTGCCAGCAGCAGCCATAACGGGGTCACCGGGGAGCTGTTTTTT.

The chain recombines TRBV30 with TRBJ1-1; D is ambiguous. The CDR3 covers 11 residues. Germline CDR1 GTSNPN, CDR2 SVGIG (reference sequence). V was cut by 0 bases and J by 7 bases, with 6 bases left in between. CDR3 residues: CAWSVTFEAFF. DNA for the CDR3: TGTGCCTGGAGTGTCACATTTGAAGCTTTCTTT.

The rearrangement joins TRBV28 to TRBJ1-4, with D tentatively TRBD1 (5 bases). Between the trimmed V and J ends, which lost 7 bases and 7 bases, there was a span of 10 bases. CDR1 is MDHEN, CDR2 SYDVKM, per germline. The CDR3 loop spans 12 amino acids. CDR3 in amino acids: CASTLGGEKLFF. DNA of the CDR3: TGTGCCAGCACCCTGGGGGGTGAAAAACTGTTTTTT. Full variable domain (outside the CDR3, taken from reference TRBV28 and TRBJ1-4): DVKVTQSSRYLVKRTGEKVFLECVQDMDHENMFWYRQDPGLGLRLIYFSYDVKMKEKGDIPEGYSVSREKKERFSLILESASTNQTSMYLCASTLGGEKLFFGSGTQLSVL.

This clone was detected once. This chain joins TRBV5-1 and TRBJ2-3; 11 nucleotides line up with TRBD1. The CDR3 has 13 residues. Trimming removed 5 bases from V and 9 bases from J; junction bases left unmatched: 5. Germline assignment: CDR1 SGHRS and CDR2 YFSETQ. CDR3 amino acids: CASRDGTGGTQYF. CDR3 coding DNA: TGCGCCAGCAGAGACGGGACAGGGGGAACGCAGTATTTT. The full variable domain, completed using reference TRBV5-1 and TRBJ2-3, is KAGVTQTPRYLIKTRGQQVTLSCSPISGHRSVSWYQQTPGQGLQFLFEYFSETQRNKGNFPGRFSGRQFSNSRSEMNVSTLELGDSALYLCASRDGTGGTQYFGPGTRLTVL.

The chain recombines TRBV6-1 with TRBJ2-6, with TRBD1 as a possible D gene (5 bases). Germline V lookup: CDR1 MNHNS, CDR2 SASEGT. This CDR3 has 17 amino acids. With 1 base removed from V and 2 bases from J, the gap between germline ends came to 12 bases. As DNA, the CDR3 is TGTGCCAGCAGTGAAGTTCAGGGAAAGGCTGGGGCCAACGTCCTGACTTTC. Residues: CASSEVQGKAGANVLTF.

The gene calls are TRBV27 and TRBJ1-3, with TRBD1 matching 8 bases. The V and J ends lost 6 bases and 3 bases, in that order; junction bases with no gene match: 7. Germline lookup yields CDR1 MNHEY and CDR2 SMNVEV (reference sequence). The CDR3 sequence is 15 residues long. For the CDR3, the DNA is TGTGCCAGCAGCCCGGGACAGGTGGTTGGAAACACCATATATTTT. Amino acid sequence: CASSPGQVVGNTIYF.